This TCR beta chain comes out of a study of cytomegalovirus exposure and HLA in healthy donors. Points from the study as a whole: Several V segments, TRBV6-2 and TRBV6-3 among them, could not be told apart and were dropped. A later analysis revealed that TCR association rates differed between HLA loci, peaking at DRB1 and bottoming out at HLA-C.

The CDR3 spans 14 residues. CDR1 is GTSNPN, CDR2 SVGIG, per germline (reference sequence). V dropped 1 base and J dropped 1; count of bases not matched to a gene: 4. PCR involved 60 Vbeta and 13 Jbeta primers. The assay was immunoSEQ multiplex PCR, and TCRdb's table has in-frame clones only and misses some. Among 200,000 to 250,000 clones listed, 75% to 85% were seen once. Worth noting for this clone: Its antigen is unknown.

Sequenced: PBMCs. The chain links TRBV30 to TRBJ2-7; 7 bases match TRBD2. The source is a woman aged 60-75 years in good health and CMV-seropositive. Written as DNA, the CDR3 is TGTGCCTGGAGTGGCACGGGAGGATCCTACGAGCAGTACTTC. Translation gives CAWSGTGGSYEQYF.